The sequence of this T cell receptor (beta chain) was determined in a study of cytomegalovirus exposure and HLA in healthy donors. Across the whole study: Around 78 million unique TCR sequences came from HLA-typed donors in an early release.

Study-wide findings and caveats: Among TCR sequences, most were rare, though some public TCRs appeared in many donors. There was a cluster of highly shared sequence variants that was likely a sequencing artifact. A later analysis found common viral pathogens apparently linked to several of the most significant clusters.

Amplification used 60 Vbeta primers and 13 Jbeta primers. Data came from immunoSEQ multiplex PCR; TCRdb stores just in-frame clones and leaves some out. There are 150,000 to 200,000 clones in the sample; about 74% occur only once, and about 3.4% lies in the top ten. CDR3 size: 15 residues. V trimming: 5 bases; J trimming: 2 bases; junction bases outside the gene matches: 5. CDR1 and CDR2 (germline): LNHDA, SQIVND (reference sequence). Concerning this clone: Its antigen is undetermined. This specimen includes other DNA sequences encoding the same CDR3.

The rearrangement joins TRBV19 to TRBJ2-7, with 11 nucleotides matching TRBD2. Sequences were obtained from PBMCs. The TCR originated in a male donor in good health and CMV-seronegative. CDR3 nucleotide sequence: TGTGCCAGTAGTCCCGGGACTAGCGGCACCTACGAGCAGTACTTC. It translates to CASSPGTSGTYEQYF.